One T cell receptor beta chain is described in this entry. Antigen specificity is unknown. This entry belongs to a study of CXCR3-negative and CXCR3-positive naive CD8 T cells. Notes on the study in general: Naive CXCR3-positive and CXCR3-negative cells shared similar TRBV-TRBJ usage, unlike memory cells. CXCR3 levels fell partly with cryopreservation; most assays relied on fresh PBMCs.

The TRB libraries of cDNA were built by UMI-labeled 5' RACE. After re-calling the 5' RACE reads, TCRdb lists one entry per CDR3 protein, DNA absent. This table holds some 66,000 distinct CDR3 sequences. Sorting was done in triplicate for each CD8+ T cell subset (fewer than 340,000 cells each). Those CD8+ T cells considered naive were CD45RO-CCR7+CD27+CD95-. This TCR was recovered from a human donor in good health. Some clones in this sample may be carry-over from other donors' samples. Specimen: naive CXCR3- CD8+ T cells from blood. Subset: CD45RO-CCR7+CD27+CD95- naive CD8+ T cells lacking CXCR3 (TNR3-).

The CDR3 protein is CASSLAGLAEGEQFF. The V call is TRBV7-9, the J call TRBJ2-1; TCRdb gives TRBD2 as the D gene, but with no DNA this cannot be confirmed. Germline CDR1 SEHNR, CDR2 FQNEAQ (reference sequence). This CDR3 has 15 residues.